Shown below are 27 T cell receptor beta chains from a single sample sequenced in a study of breast tumors, draining lymph nodes, adjacent tissues. TCRdb itself ran the multiplex PCR reads through MiXCR, one entry per CDR3 protein. The sample lists fewer than 250,000 distinct CDR3 sequences; about 34% were seen once. Axillary draining lymph nodes of breast cancer patients supplied the node samples. Sequencing was done on a sample of axillary lymph node tissue. These receptors were collected from a female donor with breast cancer. Some clones in this sample may be carry-over from other donors' samples.

This clonotype was detected only once. This chain links TRBV5-1 with TRBJ1-2; 7 nucleotides match TRBD1. V was clipped by 5 bases and J by 0 bases; unmatched bases: 7. The CDR3 covers 15 residues. Germline V lookup: CDR1 SGHRS, CDR2 YFSETQ. CDR3 protein: CASRAGTASNYGYTF. CDR3 DNA: TGCGCCAGCAGAGCCGGGACAGCTTCTAACTATGGCTACACCTTC.

On this clonotype itself: As the CDR3 is not closed by the conserved phenylalanine or tryptophan, this likely results from a read error. The chain carries TRBV10-1 and TRBJ1-6, with a weak D call TRBD1 (6 bases). The CDR3 is made up of 14 amino acids. CDR1 WNHNN and CDR2 SYGVQD come from the germline V gene (reference sequence). V lost 3 bases and J 7 bases, leaving 10 bases between the germline ends. The CDR3 region is CASSENRVNSPLHL. The CDR3 coding sequence is TGCGCCAGCAGTGAAAACAGGGTGAATTCACCCCTCCACCTT.

Points on this clonotype: One end of the junction varies from germline; a read error may be responsible. The rearrangement uses TRBV30 and TRBJ1-2; 8 bases align to TRBD1. This CDR3 has 10 residues. The germline CDR1 and CDR2 sequences are GTSNPN and SVGIG (reference sequence). CDR3 in DNA: TGTGCCTCGCAGGGGGCACGGCAAGCCTTC. Protein: CASQGARQAF.

The V and J genes are TRBV12-3 or TRBV12-4 and TRBJ1-2; D is possibly TRBD1 (5 bases). The CDR3 spans 16 residues. V lost 4 bases, J lost 3 bases, and 18 bases lay in between. The CDR3 loop reads CASSSRQPGADYGYTF. CDR3 nucleotides: TGTGCCAGCAGTTCAAGACAGCCGGGAGCCGACTATGGCTACACCTTC.

The chain recombines TRBV18 with TRBJ1-5, with a tentative D call TRBD1 (6 bases). V lost 4 bases and J 0 bases, leaving 10 bases between the germline ends. This CDR3 region has 15 residues. CDR1 KGHSH and CDR2 LQKENI come from the germline V gene. CDR3 in amino acids: CASSQDSNSNQPQHF. CDR3 DNA sequence: TGTGCCAGCTCACAGGACAGTAATAGCAATCAGCCCCAGCATTTT.

The chain couples TRBV6-2 or TRBV6-3 to TRBJ1-5; D not certain. With 4 bases removed from V and 6 bases from J, the gap between germline ends came to 13 bases. The CDR3 contains 14 residues. Germline V gene data show CDR1 as MNHEY and CDR2 as SVGEGT. DNA of the CDR3: TGTGCCAGCAGTTCTCCCCGCGGAGTTCAGCCCCAGCATTTT. This translates into CASSSPRGVQPQHF.

In the case of this clonotype: At one boundary the junction diverges from the germline segment, which might be a read error. The chain has TRBV11-3 and TRBJ2-3; a weak D match, TRBD2 (5 bases). This CDR3 has 15 amino acids. Germline assignment: CDR1 SGHNT and CDR2 YENEEA. DNA for the CDR3: TGTGCCAGCAGCCTAGAGGGAGCCAACACAGATACGCAGTATTTT. Residues: CASSLEGANTDTQYF.

This clonotype was detected ten times or more. The V call is TRBV7-9, the J call TRBJ2-7, with D tentatively TRBD1 (6 bases). Trimming shortened V by 0 bases and J by 5 bases, and 11 bases separated the two germline ends. This CDR3 comprises 14 residues. Germline CDR1 reads SEHNR; CDR2 reads FQNEAQ (reference sequence). The CDR3 loop is CASSLAGGRNEQYF. Written as DNA, the CDR3 is TGTGCCAGCAGCTTAGCAGGGGGTAGGAACGAGCAGTACTTC. Supplemented by reference TRBV7-9 and TRBJ2-7, the full variable domain reads DTGVSQNPRHKITKRGQNVTFRCDPISEHNRLYWYRQTLGQGPEFLTYFQNEAQLEKSRLLSDRFSAERPKGSFSTLEIQRTEQGDSAMYLCASSLAGGRNEQYFGPGTRLTVT.

This clonotype was seen ten or more times. The chain uses TRBV19 and TRBJ2-1; 10 positions match TRBD2. The junction had 16 bases not matched to a gene; V was cut back by 0 bases and J by 5 bases. The CDR3 extends over 20 amino acids. In germline, CDR1 is LNHDA, CDR2 SQIVND (reference sequence). In DNA form, the CDR3 reads TGTGCCAGTAGTATAGATTATCTTATGTTTACTAGCGGGGCCAACAATGAGCAGTTCTTC. Protein product: CASSIDYLMFTSGANNEQFF.

As regards this clonotype: One end of the junction varies from germline; a read error may be responsible. V usage is TRBV7-9 and J usage is TRBJ2-7; a possible D gene is TRBD2 (6 bases). The germline V gene encodes CDR1 SEHNR and CDR2 FQNEAQ (reference sequence). The CDR3 is 14 amino acids. The CDR3 DNA sequence: TGTGCCAGCAGCGTGGAGCGGGTCGGCTACGAGCCCCACTTC. This sequence encodes CASSVERVGYEPHF.

The V call is TRBV6-1, the J call TRBJ1-3; D remains ambiguous. From germline, CDR1 is MNHNS and CDR2 SASEGT. The CDR3 runs 13 residues. Trimming cost V 4 bases and J 7 bases, with 11 bases left between them. CDR3 in amino acids: CASSAHRLNTIYF. CDR3 coding DNA: TGTGCCAGCAGTGCACACCGTCTGAACACCATATATTTT.

This clonotype showed up many times. The chain recombines TRBV19 with TRBJ2-3; 7 bases are a match to TRBD1. The CDR3 is 16 residues long. CDR1 and CDR2 from the germline V gene are LNHDA and SQIVND (reference sequence). J gave up 2 bases and V 5 bases, and 10 bases lay outside the gene matches. DNA for the CDR3: TGTGCCAGTAGTCCTTCGCCGACAGGGCACACAGATACGCAGTATTTT. Translating gives CASSPSPTGHTDTQYF. The full variable domain, rest sourced from reference TRBV19 and TRBJ2-3, is DGGITQSPKYLFRKEGQNVTLSCEQNLNHDAMYWYRQDPGQGLRLIYYSQIVNDFQKGDIAEGYSVSREKKESFPLTVTSAQKNPTAFYLCASSPSPTGHTDTQYFGPGTRLTVL.

J is TRBJ1-2 and V is TRBV7-6; D is possibly TRBD1 (5 bases). This CDR3 has 16 amino acids. CDR1 SGHVS and CDR2 FNYEAQ come from the germline V gene. V lost 4 bases to trimming and J lost 4 bases, with 19 bases between them. In nucleotides, the CDR3 is TGTGCCAGCAGCTCAACCTCATCCGGGACCAGCTATGGCTACACCTTC. Translation gives CASSSTSSGTSYGYTF.

This clonotype has at least ten counts. V gene TRBV12-3 or TRBV12-4 combines with J gene TRBJ1-1; D possibly corresponds to TRBD1 (5 bases). CDR3 size: 13 residues. V shed 5 bases and J shed 1 base, with 8 bases lying between them. CDR3 residues: CASSRRGNTEAFF. The CDR3 DNA reads TGTGCCAGCAGTAGAAGGGGGAACACTGAAGCTTTCTTT.

As for this clonotype: A single base separates this from a much larger clone, so it may be a read error. This sequence joins TRBV28 and TRBJ1-4; weak D call: TRBD1 (5 bases). The CDR3 covers 11 residues. CDR1 MDHEN and CDR2 SYDVKM come from the germline V gene. V was pared by 6 bases and J by 12 bases, with 11 bases between. The CDR3 here is CASSPRGELFF. For the CDR3, the DNA is TGTGCCAGCAGCCCTAGAGGGGAACTGTTTTTT. Looking up the rest from reference TRBV28 and TRBJ1-4 gives the full variable domain: DVKVTQSSRYLVKRTGEKVFLECVQDMDHENMFWYRQDPGLGLRLIYFSYDVKMKEKGDIPEGYSVSREKKERFSLILESASTNQTSMYLCASSPRGELFFGSGTQLSVL.

This clonotype came up many times. The chain is built from TRBV5-5 and TRBJ2-6; tentatively, D is TRBD2 (6 bases). The CDR3 spans 18 residues. Germline values: CDR1 SGHKS, CDR2 YYEKEE (reference sequence). Trimming shortened V by 0 bases and J by 2 bases, and 15 bases separated the two germline ends. The CDR3 coding sequence is TGTGCCAGCAGCTTGGGCCCCTTAACTAGCACTGGGGCCAACGTCCTGACTTTC. It is translated as CASSLGPLTSTGANVLTF.

The table lists this clonotype with many counts. The J gene is TRBJ2-2, the V gene TRBV9; D gene unclear. Trimming cost V 4 bases and J 4 bases, with 11 bases left between them. The CDR3 runs 14 residues. Germline V gene data show CDR1 as SGDLS and CDR2 as YYNGEE. The CDR3 is CASSTRPGTGELFF. In nucleotides, the CDR3 is TGTGCCAGCAGCACTCGCCCGGGCACCGGGGAGCTGTTTTTT.

The table lists this clonotype with many counts. The chain employs TRBV9 and TRBJ2-5, with 15 bases that match TRBD2. The germline gives CDR1 SGDLS, CDR2 YYNGEE. After removal of 0 bases from V and 5 bases from J, the junction contained 5 bases not matched to a gene. CDR3 length equals 17 residues. The CDR3 DNA sequence: TGTGCCAGCAGCGTAGGGACTAGCGGGAGGGCCGGGGAGACCCAGTACTTC. It specifies CASSVGTSGRAGETQYF.

This clonotype was seen repeatedly, ten times or more. This chain uses TRBV5-1 with TRBJ2-7; 7 bases are shared with TRBD2. CDR1 and CDR2 from the germline V gene are SGHRS and YFSETQ. V was clipped by 0 bases and J by 6 bases; unmatched bases: 12. This CDR3 has 16 amino acids. The CDR3 nucleotides are TGCGCCAGCAGCTTGGATCACCGGGACTACCTTCGCGAGCAGTACTTC. Amino acids: CASSLDHRDYLREQYF. Based on the CDR3 plus reference TRBV5-1 and TRBJ2-7, the full variable domain is KAGVTQTPRYLIKTRGQQVTLSCSPISGHRSVSWYQQTPGQGLQFLFEYFSETQRNKGNFPGRFSGRQFSNSRSEMNVSTLELGDSALYLCASSLDHRDYLREQYFGPGTRLTVT.

This clonotype was detected many times. J is TRBJ2-1 and V is TRBV4-1; D is undetermined. The V end lost 1 base, the J end lost 0 bases, and 10 bases lay between the germline ends. The CDR3 runs to 16 residues. Germline CDR1 is MGHRA and CDR2 is YSYEKL. Here the CDR3 DNA reads TGCGCCAGCAGCCAAGGGGCGGCCAACTCCTACAATGAGCAGTTCTTC. Amino acids: CASSQGAANSYNEQFF.

V is TRBV18 and J is TRBJ2-7, with TRBD1 matching over 7 bases. Germline V gene sequence: CDR1 KGHSH, CDR2 LQKENI. With 2 bases clipped from V and 4 bases from J, the junction kept 11 bases outside the gene matches. This CDR3 has 16 amino acids. The DNA for the CDR3 is TGTGCCAGCTCACCAAATGGGGCAGGGGGTAGATACGAGCAGTACTTC. Amino acid sequence: CASSPNGAGGRYEQYF.

This clonotype was counted at least ten times. The V call is TRBV12-5, the J call TRBJ1-2, with a possible D match to TRBD1 (5 bases). The CDR3 length is 14 residues. Germline V CDR1 and CDR2: LGHNT, FRNRAP. V was cut by 5 bases and J by 4 bases, with 14 bases left in between. CDR3 sequence: CASGPWDALYGYTF. The CDR3 region has the DNA TGTGCTAGTGGTCCATGGGACGCTCTCTATGGCTACACCTTC.

The CDR3 sequence: CASSPRTGITGGYTF. The CDR3 region has the DNA TGTGCCAGCAGCCCTCGGACAGGGATTACTGGAGGCTACACCTTC. The J gene is TRBJ1-2, the V gene TRBV7-6; TRBD1 matches at 8 bases. Trimming cost V 5 bases and J 8 bases; bases outside gene matches: 13. The germline V gene has CDR1 SGHVS and CDR2 FNYEAQ. The CDR3 covers 15 residues.

There are many counts of this clonotype. V gene TRBV6-5 combines with J gene TRBJ2-7; 8 nucleotides align to TRBD2. There are 15 residues in the CDR3. Trimming cost V 4 bases and J 5 bases; bases outside gene matches: 10. The germline V gene encodes CDR1 MNHEY and CDR2 SVGAGI. This chain's CDR3 is CASSLPGLGAHEQYF. CDR3 nucleotides: TGTGCCAGCAGTTTACCGGGACTAGGAGCCCACGAGCAGTACTTC.

About this clonotype: This clone may be a read error of a much larger clone one base away. This chain connects TRBV9 to TRBJ2-1; weak D call: TRBD2 (5 bases). Germline V gene sequence: CDR1 SGDLS, CDR2 YYNGEE. The CDR3 has 14 amino acids. CDR3 region: CASSVSGTYNEQSF. The CDR3 DNA is TGTGCCAGCAGCGTAAGCGGAACCTACAATGAGCAGTCCTTC.

A note on this clonotype: Without the conserved terminal phenylalanine or tryptophan, this CDR3 likely stems from a read error. Because the CDR3's place on the DNA is in doubt, the DNA is left out and the CDR3 is given as listed by TCRdb. The rearrangement joins TRBV7-8 to TRBJ1-6; TRBD1 is the table's D call, not checked against the DNA. Both ends counted, the CDR3 spans 8 residues. Looked up from germline, CDR1 is SGHVS and CDR2 is FQNEAQ. CDR3 residues: CASSPLGD.

In this sample, this clonotype turned up many times. This chain joins TRBV28 and TRBJ1-4, with D perhaps TRBD1 (5 bases). Germline assignment: CDR1 MDHEN and CDR2 SYDVKM. V was trimmed by 3 bases and J by 8 bases, leaving 13 bases between them. The CDR3 consists of 14 residues. The DNA for the CDR3 is TGTGCCAGCAGTTTCCCCGGGGGAGGGGAAAAACTGTTTTTT. It codes for CASSFPGGGEKLFF.